This TCR beta chain is from a study of molecular identifiers for immune sequencing clone quantification. Overall study context: Replicates partitioned RNA from approximately 20,000 or 100,000 naive CD8 cells into five parts, sequencing four.

Bulk TCR libraries used previously described methods and listed TCR primers. One entry per CDR3 protein, called by TCRdb with MiXCR from the PCR reads. The table records 300,000 to 350,000 distinct CDR3 sequences, over 20% of them present only once. This CDR3 spans 15 amino acids. Germline values: CDR1 SGHTA, CDR2 FQGNSA. V was pared by 5 bases and J by 0 bases, with 5 bases of the junction left unmatched. This clonotype was seen repeatedly, ten times or more. Naive CD8 sequencing libraries were generated from roughly 20,000 to 1,000,000 sorted cells, with 10%, 30% or 50% RNA as input. Using a CD8+CD4-CCR7+CD45RA+ phenotype, naive CD8 T cells were sorted.

This chain connects TRBV7-2 to TRBJ2-7, with 9 bases lining up with TRBD1. This clonotype was obtained from a human donor in good health. Some libraries in this study had Jurkat cell RNA spiked in. The sequencing input was naive CD8+ T cells from blood, with Jurkat cell RNA spiked in. The subset: FACS-sorted CD8+CD4-CCR7+CD45RA+ naive T cells. This CDR3 reads CASSEWDRASYEQYF. The CDR3 DNA sequence: TGTGCCAGCAGCGAATGGGACAGGGCCTCCTACGAGCAGTACTTC.